The TCR beta chain under discussion was sequenced for a study of blood T cell repertoires in COVID-19 (dated by TCRdb to between 2020 and 2021). The study in broad terms: Samples covering the acute and convalescent phases of COVID-19 were provided by collaborators in the United States, Italy and Spain. Nearly every sample came with metadata listing a de-identified subject ID, COVID-19 status, age in years and sex. Deeply sampled blood TCRbeta repertoires from subjects exposed to, actively infected with, or recovered from COVID-19 were included in the dataset. HLA class I and class II types, where available, came from metadata supplied by the sample provider rather than from assay-based typing. The samples were drawn from two sources: the first 160 participants of the ongoing ImmuneRACE study, and 1,000 to 1,500 subjects contributed by 6 global collaborators. The material from the prospective study consisted of cDNA or gDNA derived from T cells, B-cell-depleted T cells, or PBMCs. The repertoires were released in a freely available public database meant as a resource for research on the immune response to SARS-CoV-2.

Findings and caveats that apply to the study as a whole: How much clinical and demographic metadata was included differed by source and by participant, and the metadata was provided uncurated.

This clone was seen only once. Its antigen remains undetermined. Base qualities were left out, and no much larger clone turns up one base away. TCRbeta CDR3 regions were amplified from genomic DNA by means of the immunoSEQ Assay, a bias-controlled multiplex PCR. In the source study's methods: Nucleated cell counts per sample were estimated from amplification of reference gene primers within the assay. To quantify the absolute abundance of each unique TCRbeta CDR3 rearrangement, sequence reads were collapsed and filtered. For each sample, productive Simpson clonality was calculated as the square root of Simpson's diversity index over productive rearrangements. This immuneACCESS table, as held by TCRdb, lists in-frame sequences with V and J called but not all clones. Of the missing ones, under half trace to an unresolved V gene in checked studies; the others have no known cause. V and J calls and clone size come straight from that table; D and trimming were deduced from the DNA. This sample lists hundreds of thousands of clones; roughly 80% were detected once. The top ten clones comprise around 7% of the sample.

Taken from the germline V gene (reference sequence), the CDR1 and CDR2 loops are MNHEY and SMNVEV. Its CDR3 holds 21 amino acids, cysteine through phenylalanine. The read is trimmed to its CDR3 DNA, 63 bases read in frame from base 1. V trim: 3 bases; J trim: 1 base; unmatched bases: 16. At one collaborating source in Seattle, patients were enrolled during active infection and were followed longitudinally through the course of disease. Collaborating institutions collected whole blood in K2EDTA tubes following their own protocols. For TCRbeta analysis, collaborators shipped samples as frozen whole blood, isolated PBMCs, or DNA extracted from either of those sample types.

The sample was peripheral blood. This clonotype originated in an elderly woman with COVID-19, enrolled during active disease. Recombination connected TRBV27 to TRBJ2-1, with TRBD2 matching 12 junction bases. The CDR3 amino acid sequence is: CASSFRYLGTSGSNSYNEQFF. Here is the DNA: TGTGCCAGCAGTTTTCGTTATTTGGGGACTAGCGGGTCTAATTCCTACAATGAGCAGTTCTTC.